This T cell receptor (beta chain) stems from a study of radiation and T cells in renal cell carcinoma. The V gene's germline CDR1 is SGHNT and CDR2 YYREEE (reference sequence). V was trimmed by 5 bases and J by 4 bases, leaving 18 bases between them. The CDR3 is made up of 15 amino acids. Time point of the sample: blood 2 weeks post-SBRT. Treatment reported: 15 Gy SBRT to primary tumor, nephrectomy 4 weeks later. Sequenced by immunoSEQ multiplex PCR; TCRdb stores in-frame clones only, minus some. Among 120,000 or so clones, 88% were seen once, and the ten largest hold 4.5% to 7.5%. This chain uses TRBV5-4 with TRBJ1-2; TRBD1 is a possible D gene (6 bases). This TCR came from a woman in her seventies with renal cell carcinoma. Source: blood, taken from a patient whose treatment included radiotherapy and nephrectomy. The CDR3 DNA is TGTGCCAGCAGAGGGACGGGGCAGGGGCTCTATGGCTACACCTTC. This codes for CASRGTGQGLYGYTF.